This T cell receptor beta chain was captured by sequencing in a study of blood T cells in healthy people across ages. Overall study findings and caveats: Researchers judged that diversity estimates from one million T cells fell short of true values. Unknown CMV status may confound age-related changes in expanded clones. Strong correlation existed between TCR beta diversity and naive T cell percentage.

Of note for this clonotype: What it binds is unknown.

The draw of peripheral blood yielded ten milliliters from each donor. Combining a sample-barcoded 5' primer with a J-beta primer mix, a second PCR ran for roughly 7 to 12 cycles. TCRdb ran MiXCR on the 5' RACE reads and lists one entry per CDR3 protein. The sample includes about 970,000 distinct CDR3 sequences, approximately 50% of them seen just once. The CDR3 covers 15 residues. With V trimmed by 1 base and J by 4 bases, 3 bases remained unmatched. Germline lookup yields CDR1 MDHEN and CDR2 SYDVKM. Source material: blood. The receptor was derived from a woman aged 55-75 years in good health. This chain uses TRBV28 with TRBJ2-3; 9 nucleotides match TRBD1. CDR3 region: CASSLSTGGADTQYF. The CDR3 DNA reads TGTGCCAGCAGTTTATCGACAGGGGGTGCAGATACGCAGTATTTT.